A single sample gave rise to the 28 T cell receptor beta chains below, sequenced in a study of blood T cell repertoires in COVID-19. Clones were sequenced by immunoSEQ multiplex PCR, and TCRdb holds only the in-frame ones, with some missing. This repertoire shows 150,000 to 200,000 clones, about 88% found once; its top ten account for 2.1%. The sample consisted of peripheral blood. These receptors were obtained from a man aged 65 to 79 with active or convalescent COVID-19.

The chain links TRBV5-1 to TRBJ2-5, with 7 bases matching TRBD1. Germline-derived CDR1 and CDR2 are SGHRS and YFSETQ. The CDR3 is 14 residues long. The V segment lost 4 bases and the J segment 7 bases; nucleotides outside the gene matches: 10. The chain's CDR3 is CASSPGQATGTQYF. The CDR3 DNA is TGCGCCAGCAGCCCCGGACAGGCCACGGGGACCCAGTACTTC.

The chain is built from TRBV28 and TRBJ2-7, with a tentative D call TRBD2 (6 bases). CDR3 length: 13 amino acids. Germline lookup yields CDR1 MDHEN and CDR2 SYDVKM. V shed 8 bases and J shed 0 bases, with 11 bases lying between them. CDR3 protein: CASRERRSYEQYF. The CDR3 DNA is TGTGCCAGCCGGGAGCGTCGCTCCTACGAGCAGTACTTC.

The chain joins TRBV28 to TRBJ2-7; the D gene is possibly TRBD1 (6 bases). V lost 4 bases and J lost 0, with 13 bases in between. The germline gives CDR1 MDHEN, CDR2 SYDVKM. CDR3 length equals 15 residues. This CDR3 reads CASSYADRLSYEQYF. Written as DNA, the CDR3 is TGTGCCAGCAGTTACGCCGACAGGCTCTCCTACGAGCAGTACTTC.

The chain combines TRBV11-2 with TRBJ2-1; D gene uncertain. CDR1 and CDR2 (germline): SGHAT, FQNNGV. Trimming took off 0 bases at V and 9 bases at J, with 9 bases between the two ends. The CDR3 has 13 residues. The CDR3, as DNA: TGTGCCAGCAGCTTAGATAACTCTAGTGAGCAGTTCTTC. This translates into CASSLDNSSEQFF.

The chain couples TRBV27 to TRBJ1-2; D is perhaps TRBD1 (5 bases). The CDR3 runs 15 residues. Germline V gives CDR1 MNHEY, CDR2 SMNVEV (reference sequence). The V gene lost 5 bases and the J gene lost 2 bases, with 15 bases spanning the gap. In nucleotides, the CDR3 is TGTGCCAGCAGTCCAACCGGGACTGACAACTATGGCTACACCTTC. It is translated as CASSPTGTDNYGYTF.

This clone has just a few counts. V is TRBV2 and J is TRBJ1-1, with a weak D call TRBD1 (6 bases). Germline CDR1 is SNHLY and CDR2 is FYNNEI. There are 13 residues in the CDR3. Trimming stripped 4 bases from V and 5 bases from J, with 11 bases between. The CDR3 spells CASSGPQGTEAFF. CDR3 sequence (DNA): TGTGCCAGCAGTGGGCCACAGGGTACTGAAGCTTTCTTT. Full variable domain (missing parts from reference TRBV2 and TRBJ1-1): EPEVTQTPSHQVTQMGQEVILRCVPISNHLYFYWYRQILGQKVEFLVSFYNNEISEKSEIFDDQFSVERPDGSNFTLKIRSTKLEDSAMYFCASSGPQGTEAFFGQGTRLTVV.

The V and J genes are TRBV5-1 and TRBJ2-3; 7 bases map to TRBD1. The germline gives CDR1 SGHRS, CDR2 YFSETQ. The CDR3 loop spans 15 amino acids. Trimming at V came to 0 bases and at J to 2 bases, leaving 3 bases not matched to a gene. The CDR3 region has the DNA TGCGCCAGCAGCTTGGGGGGACAGAACACAGATACGCAGTATTTT. This codes for CASSLGGQNTDTQYF.

For this clone: Its ends do not fully match the called genes, so a read error is possible. V gene TRBV7-7 combines with J gene TRBJ1-1, with D maybe TRBD1 (5 bases). The CDR3 extends over 13 amino acids. Germline CDR1 and CDR2: SSHAT and FNYEAQ (reference sequence). CDR3 region: CASSRGVNTEAFF. The CDR3 nucleotides are TGTGCTAGCAGCCGGGGGGTTAACACTGAAGCTTTCTTT.

The chain employs TRBV28 and TRBJ1-1, with D unresolved. The germline CDR1 and CDR2 sequences are MDHEN and SYDVKM. Trimming took 5 bases from V and 4 from J, leaving 14 bases between them. This CDR3 spans 14 amino acids. The CDR3 bases are TGTGCCAGCAGTCTAGCGGTGGAGAGCACTGAAGCTTTCTTT. It yields the protein CASSLAVESTEAFF. Full variable domain (rest looked up from reference TRBV28 and TRBJ1-1): DVKVTQSSRYLVKRTGEKVFLECVQDMDHENMFWYRQDPGLGLRLIYFSYDVKMKEKGDIPEGYSVSREKKERFSLILESASTNQTSMYLCASSLAVESTEAFFGQGTRLTVV.

CDR3 DNA: TGTGCCAGCAGCCCTGTGGCCTCCTATGGCTACACCTTC. It yields the protein CASSPVASYGYTF. The chain carries TRBV7-9 and TRBJ1-2; D unclear. Germline V gene sequence: CDR1 SEHNR, CDR2 FQNEAQ (reference sequence). This CDR3 region has 13 residues. V was trimmed by 5 bases and J by 4 bases, leaving 11 bases between them.

This clone appeared a few times. The junction shows a germline mismatch at one end, possibly a read error. The chain uses TRBV24-1 and TRBJ2-3, with 7 bases matching TRBD1. Germline V gene sequence: CDR1 KGHDR, CDR2 SFDVKD. The length of the CDR3 is 17 residues. The CDR3 loop reads CATSDPDGTASRDTQYF. The CDR3, as DNA: TGTGCCACCAGTGATCCCGATGGGACAGCCAGCAGAGATACGCAGTATTTT.

The chain uses TRBV28 and TRBJ2-7, with a tentative D call TRBD1 (7 bases). Germline CDR1 and CDR2: MDHEN and SYDVKM. The CDR3 is made up of 15 amino acids. Trimming took 7 bases from V and 0 from J, leaving 16 bases between them. The CDR3 region has the DNA TGTGCCAGCAACCGAGCAGGGGGGTCCTCCTACGAGCAGTACTTC. Its translation is CASNRAGGSSYEQYF.

The CDR3 reads CASSLGTGHIETQYF. Here the CDR3 DNA reads TGTGCCAGCAGCCTCGGGACAGGCCATATAGAGACCCAGTACTTC. This sequence joins TRBV7-2 and TRBJ2-5; 8 bases line up with TRBD1. Trimming removed 5 bases from V and 4 bases from J; junction bases left unmatched: 9. Germline-derived CDR1 and CDR2 are SGHTA and FQGNSA. The CDR3 extends over 15 amino acids.

The chain carries TRBV6-2 or TRBV6-3 and TRBJ1-1, with D possibly matching TRBD1 (5 bases). The CDR3 runs to 13 residues. Germline CDR1 MNHEY, CDR2 SVGEGT. Trimming cost V 5 bases and J 5 bases, with 12 bases left between them. The CDR3 here is CASSVQGRTEAFF. The CDR3 coding sequence is TGTGCCAGCAGTGTCCAGGGCAGGACTGAAGCTTTCTTT.

DNA for the CDR3: TGTGCCAGCAGCTTAGAACAGGGGGAGCAGTACTTC. Protein sequence: CASSLEQGEQYF. The V gene is TRBV7-9, the J gene TRBJ2-7; 7 nucleotides line up with TRBD1. Germline CDR1 is SEHNR and CDR2 is FQNEAQ (reference sequence). V dropped 1 base and J dropped 7; count of bases not matched to a gene: 1. This CDR3 spans 12 amino acids.

V usage is TRBV5-1 and J usage is TRBJ2-7; TRBD1 matches 7 bases. V trimming: 0 bases; J trimming: 6 bases; junction bases outside the gene matches: 9. Germline assignment: CDR1 SGHRS and CDR2 YFSETQ. The length of the CDR3 is 15 residues. Here the CDR3 DNA reads TGCGCCAGCAGCTTGGTGGCTGACAGGGTCTTCGAGCAGTACTTC. Its translation: CASSLVADRVFEQYF.

This clone appeared once. The chain couples TRBV28 to TRBJ2-2; D is perhaps TRBD2 (6 bases). V shed 3 bases and J shed 7 bases, with 15 bases lying between them. The CDR3 is made up of 15 amino acids. Germline V gene lookup returns CDR1 MDHEN and CDR2 SYDVKM. The CDR3 DNA reads TGTGCCAGCAGTTTCGGCGGGATGAGCGACGGGGAGCTGTTTTTT. This codes for CASSFGGMSDGELFF.

This clone was recorded only once. The chain carries TRBV12-3 or TRBV12-4 and TRBJ2-1; 12 bases align to TRBD2. Trimming at V came to 6 bases and at J to 8 bases, leaving 2 bases not matched to a gene. The CDR3 is 13 residues long. CDR3 in DNA: TGTGCCAGCAGGTCTAGCGGGAGGGATGAGCAGTTCTTC. Protein product: CASRSSGRDEQFF.

The chain combines TRBV28 with TRBJ2-2; 9 bases agree with TRBD1. J gave up 7 bases and V 6 bases, and 9 bases lay outside the gene matches. The CDR3 totals 15 residues. Germline V gene data show CDR1 as MDHEN and CDR2 as SYDVKM. The CDR3 loop is CASSRPDRGLGELFF. DNA of the CDR3: TGTGCCAGCAGCCGACCGGACAGGGGCCTCGGGGAGCTGTTTTTT.

This rearrangement joins TRBV3-1 (or the pseudogene TRBV3-2) to TRBJ2-7, with TRBD2 matching over 7 bases. The V segment lost 4 bases and the J segment 2 bases; nucleotides outside the gene matches: 8. From germline, CDR1 is LGHDT and CDR2 YNNKEL (reference sequence). CDR3 size: 15 residues. CDR3 region: CASSLTSAPTYEQYF. CDR3 sequence (DNA): TGTGCCAGCAGCCTAACTAGCGCCCCCACCTACGAGCAGTACTTC.

CDR3 loop: CASSLRTSPTGELFF. CDR3 coding DNA: TGTGCCAGCAGTTTAAGGACTAGCCCCACCGGGGAGCTGTTTTTT. The V gene is TRBV28, the J gene TRBJ2-2, with 8 nucleotides matching TRBD2. This CDR3 has 15 residues. V lost 2 bases and J lost 4; bases outside the gene matches: 3. Germline CDR1 and CDR2: MDHEN and SYDVKM.

This clone was seen a single time. The V gene is TRBV4-3, the J gene TRBJ1-4; D unclear. Looked up from germline, CDR1 is LGHNA and CDR2 is YSLEER. The CDR3 covers 16 residues. V was cut by 1 base and J by 0 bases, with 9 bases left in between. The CDR3 loop reads CASSQAPLATNEKLFF. CDR3 sequence (DNA): TGCGCCAGCAGCCAAGCCCCCCTTGCAACTAATGAAAAACTGTTTTTT.

The chain is built from TRBV5-1 and TRBJ2-5; 8 nucleotides line up with TRBD1. Germline-derived CDR1 and CDR2 are SGHRS and YFSETQ. This CDR3 spans 15 amino acids. J gave up 9 bases and V 0 bases, and 10 bases lay outside the gene matches. The CDR3 region is CASSLELGRGLAQYF. Written as DNA, the CDR3 is TGCGCCAGCAGCTTGGAGCTGGGCAGGGGGCTGGCCCAGTACTTC.

The rearrangement joins TRBV9 to TRBJ2-1, with D perhaps TRBD1 (6 bases). CDR3 size: 14 residues. CDR1 and CDR2 from the germline V gene are SGDLS and YYNGEE. Trimming pared 4 bases from V and 12 bases from J, leaving 20 bases between. The CDR3 region is CASSPTPAEGGQFF. DNA for the CDR3: TGTGCCAGCAGCCCCACACCCGCAGAAGGGGGGCAGTTCTTC.

The chain couples TRBV18 to TRBJ1-6, with a tentative D call TRBD1 (5 bases). This CDR3 spans 15 amino acids. In germline, CDR1 is KGHSH, CDR2 LQKENI. The V and J ends lost 5 bases and 3 bases respectively, with 11 bases between them. The CDR3 protein is CASSDTGVYNSPLHF. In DNA form, the CDR3 reads TGTGCCAGCTCAGATACAGGCGTCTATAATTCACCCCTCCACTTT.

The J gene is TRBJ2-6, the V gene TRBV6-6, with D possibly being TRBD1 (6 bases). V was trimmed by 5 bases and J by 0 bases, leaving 17 bases between them. Germline lookup yields CDR1 MNHNY and CDR2 SVGAGI (reference sequence). There are 18 residues in the CDR3. In DNA form, the CDR3 reads TGTGCCAGCAGTCATACAGGGCTAGGGAGCTCTGGGGCCAACGTCCTGACTTTC. Translation gives CASSHTGLGSSGANVLTF.

The chain recombines TRBV5-6 with TRBJ2-7, with a weak D call TRBD1 (6 bases). CDR3 size: 15 residues. Trimming removed 3 bases at V and 5 bases at J, with 18 bases between. Looked up from germline, CDR1 is SGHDT and CDR2 is YYEEEE. The CDR3 loop reads CASSSVTDRENEQYF. CDR3 bases: TGTGCCAGCAGCTCCGTCACGGACAGAGAGAACGAGCAGTACTTC.

The CDR3 region is CASNLEPIPQETQYF. CDR3 DNA: TGTGCCAGCAATTTGGAGCCGATCCCACAAGAGACCCAGTACTTC. The rearrangement uses TRBV6-5 and TRBJ2-5; D ambiguous. Germline V gene lookup returns CDR1 MNHEY and CDR2 SVGAGI. Between the trimmed V and J ends, which lost 7 bases and 2 bases, there was a span of 17 bases. The CDR3 sequence is 15 residues long.